Sequencing of this T cell receptor (beta chain) was carried out in a study of T cell responses to AZD1222 COVID-19 vaccine. TCRdb's copy holds only in-frame clones and misses some; the assay was immunoSEQ multiplex PCR. Of some 130,000 clones in the sample, 90% to 95% are singletons; the top ten hold roughly 7%. General study results and limits: The donor group comprised mostly white British people and more females; the analysis possibly underestimated clonal diversity.

Regarding this clone: Its antigen remains unknown.

The clonotype was recovered from an adult who received the AZD1222 COVID-19 vaccine. The material sequenced was peripheral blood, taken 28 days after the second AZD1222 dose.

The CDR3 nucleotides read TGTGCCATTCAGCTGTTGGGGGCTGGAAACACCATATATTTT. This gives the protein CAIQLLGAGNTIYF. The chain uses TRBV11-2 and TRBJ1-3; tentative D call: TRBD1 (5 bases). Trimming removed 10 bases from V and 2 bases from J, with 15 bases in between. The germline gives CDR1 SGHAT, CDR2 FQNNGV. The length of the CDR3 is 14 residues.